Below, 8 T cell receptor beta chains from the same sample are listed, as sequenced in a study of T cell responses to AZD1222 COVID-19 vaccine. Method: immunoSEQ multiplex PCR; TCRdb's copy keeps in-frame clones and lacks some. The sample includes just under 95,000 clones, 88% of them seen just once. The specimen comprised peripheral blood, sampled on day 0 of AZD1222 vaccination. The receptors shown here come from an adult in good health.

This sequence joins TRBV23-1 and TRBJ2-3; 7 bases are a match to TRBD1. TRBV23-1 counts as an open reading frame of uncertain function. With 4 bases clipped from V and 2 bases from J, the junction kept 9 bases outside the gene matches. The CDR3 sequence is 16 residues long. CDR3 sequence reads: CASSRDWTGVTDTQYF. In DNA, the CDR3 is TGCGCCAGCAGTCGCGATTGGACAGGAGTCACAGATACGCAGTATTTT.

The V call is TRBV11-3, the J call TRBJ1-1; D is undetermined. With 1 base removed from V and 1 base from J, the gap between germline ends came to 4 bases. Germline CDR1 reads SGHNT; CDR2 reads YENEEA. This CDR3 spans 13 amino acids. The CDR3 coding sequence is TGTGCCAGCAGCTTAGCAGGGAACACTGAAGCTTTCTTT. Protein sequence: CASSLAGNTEAFF.

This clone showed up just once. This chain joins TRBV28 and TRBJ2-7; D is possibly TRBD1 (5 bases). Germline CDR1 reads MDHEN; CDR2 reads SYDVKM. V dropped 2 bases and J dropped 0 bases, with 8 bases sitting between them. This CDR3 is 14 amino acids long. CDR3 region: CASSLRQGSYEQYF. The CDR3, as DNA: TGTGCCAGCAGTTTAAGGCAGGGCTCCTACGAGCAGTACTTC.

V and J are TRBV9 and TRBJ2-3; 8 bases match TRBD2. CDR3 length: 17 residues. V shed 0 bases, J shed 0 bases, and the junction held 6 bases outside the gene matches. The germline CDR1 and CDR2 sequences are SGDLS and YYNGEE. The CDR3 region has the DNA TGTGCCAGCAGCGTAGGCAGAACGGGGGGGAGCACAGATACGCAGTATTTT. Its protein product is CASSVGRTGGSTDTQYF.

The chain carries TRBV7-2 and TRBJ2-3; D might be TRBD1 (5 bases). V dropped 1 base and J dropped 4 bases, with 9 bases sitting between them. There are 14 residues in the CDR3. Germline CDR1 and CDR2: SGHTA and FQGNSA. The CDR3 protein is CASSLDRSADTQYF. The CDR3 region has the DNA TGTGCCAGCAGCTTAGACAGGTCTGCAGATACGCAGTATTTT.

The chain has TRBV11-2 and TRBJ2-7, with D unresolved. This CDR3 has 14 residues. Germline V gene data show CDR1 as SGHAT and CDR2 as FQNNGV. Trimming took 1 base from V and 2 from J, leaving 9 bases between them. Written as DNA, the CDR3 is TGTGCCAGCAGCTTAGCGTCAGGAACCTACGAGCAGTACTTC. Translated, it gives CASSLASGTYEQYF.

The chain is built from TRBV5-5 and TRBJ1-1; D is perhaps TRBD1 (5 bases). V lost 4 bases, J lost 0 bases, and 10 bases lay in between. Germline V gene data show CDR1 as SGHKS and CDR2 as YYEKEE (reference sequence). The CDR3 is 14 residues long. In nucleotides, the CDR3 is TGTGCCAGCAGCGTAACAGGAGTGAACACTGAAGCTTTCTTT. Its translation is CASSVTGVNTEAFF.

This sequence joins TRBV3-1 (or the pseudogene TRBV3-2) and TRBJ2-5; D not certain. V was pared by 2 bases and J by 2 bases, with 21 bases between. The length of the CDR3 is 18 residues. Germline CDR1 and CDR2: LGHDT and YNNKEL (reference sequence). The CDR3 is CASSQLLASQLNQETQYF. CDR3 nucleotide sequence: TGTGCCAGCAGCCAATTGCTCGCCAGCCAACTAAATCAAGAGACCCAGTACTTC.